What follows are 8 T cell receptor beta chains derived from one specimen sequenced in a study of Ad26.COV2.S vaccination and SARS-CoV-2 variants. Data came from immunoSEQ multiplex PCR; TCRdb stores just in-frame clones and leaves some out. Of about 400,000 clones in the sample, roughly 90% were seen once. Treatment defined: around 19 received Ad26.COV2.S at low or high dose, single or two shots; roughly five received placebo; per-sample allocation not given. Specimens were obtained on day 63 following the first vaccine or placebo injection. Sequenced material: peripheral blood, taken in a trial of Ad26.COV2.S vaccine versus placebo. Source of these receptors: a person between 18 and 59 years old who received the Ad26.COV2.S COVID-19 vaccine or a placebo.

This chain joins TRBV5-4 and TRBJ1-1; D unclear. CDR3 size: 15 residues. Germline lookup yields CDR1 SGHNT and CDR2 YYREEE (reference sequence). V lost 3 bases, J lost 5 bases, and 17 bases lay in between. The CDR3 region has the DNA TGTGCCAGCAGCTCACGTCCGGGTTTTAGGACTGAAGCTTTCTTT. This sequence encodes CASSSRPGFRTEAFF.

The V and J genes are TRBV5-5 and TRBJ1-2, with a weak D call TRBD1 (5 bases). The CDR3 covers 15 residues. Trimming took 1 base from V and 6 from J, leaving 16 bases between them. Germline CDR1 and CDR2: SGHKS and YYEKEE (reference sequence). CDR3 nucleotides: TGTGCCAGCAGCTTGTGGGACGCCGAGGGTGATGGCTACACCTTC. Translating gives CASSLWDAEGDGYTF.

The gene calls are TRBV12-3 or TRBV12-4 and TRBJ1-5, with 8 positions matching TRBD1. The CDR3 extends over 13 amino acids. The V segment lost 6 bases and the J segment 9 bases; nucleotides outside the gene matches: 7. Here the CDR3 reads CASRGQGNRPQHF. CDR3 DNA sequence: TGTGCCAGCAGAGGACAGGGTAACCGGCCCCAGCATTTT.

The chain links TRBV5-6 to TRBJ2-1; D assignment may be TRBD1 or TRBD2 (5 bases each). Per germline, CDR1 SGHDT and CDR2 YYEEEE. Between the trimmed V and J ends, which lost 4 bases and 7 bases, there was a span of 18 bases. The CDR3 covers 15 residues. The CDR3 loop is CASSNPGTPKNEQFF. The DNA for the CDR3 is TGTGCCAGCAGCAACCCAGGGACCCCCAAAAATGAGCAGTTCTTC.

This chain uses TRBV5-4 with TRBJ2-4; D unresolved. V lost 2 bases and J 7 bases, leaving 10 bases between the germline ends. The CDR3 has 13 residues. CDR1 SGHNT and CDR2 YYREEE come from the germline V gene (reference sequence). Here the CDR3 reads CASSFEDGNIQYF. The CDR3, as DNA: TGTGCCAGCAGCTTCGAGGACGGGAACATTCAGTACTTC.

This sequence joins TRBV5-5 and TRBJ2-7, with D perhaps matching TRBD2 (7 bases). Germline V CDR1 and CDR2: SGHKS, YYEKEE (reference sequence). CDR3 size: 14 residues. Deletions cut 1 base from V and 0 bases from J, with 8 bases between. DNA for the CDR3: TGTGCCAGCAGCTTGAGGGGGGGCTCCTACGAGCAGTACTTC. Translation: CASSLRGGSYEQYF.

The chain is built from TRBV19 and TRBJ2-6; D uncertain. The CDR3 has 12 amino acids. V dropped 5 bases and J dropped 4 bases, with 3 bases sitting between them. The germline V gene has CDR1 LNHDA and CDR2 SQIVND (reference sequence). CDR3 sequence reads: CASSRGANVLTF. The CDR3 nucleotides are TGTGCCAGTAGTCGGGGGGCCAACGTCCTGACTTTC.

The genes are TRBV18 and TRBJ1-3; D ambiguous. The V gene's germline CDR1 is KGHSH and CDR2 LQKENI. The CDR3 extends over 15 amino acids. Trimming stripped 0 bases from V and 2 bases from J, with 8 bases between. CDR3 loop: CASSPPGWTGNTIYF. The DNA for the CDR3 is TGTGCCAGCTCACCACCGGGCTGGACTGGAAACACCATATATTTT.